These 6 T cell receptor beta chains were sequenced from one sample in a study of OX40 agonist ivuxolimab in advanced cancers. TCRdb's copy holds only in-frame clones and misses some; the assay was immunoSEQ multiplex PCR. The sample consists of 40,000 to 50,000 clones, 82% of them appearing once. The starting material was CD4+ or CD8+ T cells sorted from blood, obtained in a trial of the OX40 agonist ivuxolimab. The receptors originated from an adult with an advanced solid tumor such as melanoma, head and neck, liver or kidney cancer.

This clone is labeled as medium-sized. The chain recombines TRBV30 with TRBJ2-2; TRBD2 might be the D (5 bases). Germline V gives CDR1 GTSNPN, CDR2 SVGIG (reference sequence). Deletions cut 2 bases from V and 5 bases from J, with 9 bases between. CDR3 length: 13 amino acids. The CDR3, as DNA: TGTGCCTGGAGTCGGGGAAATACCGGGGAGCTGTTTTTT. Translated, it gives CAWSRGNTGELFF. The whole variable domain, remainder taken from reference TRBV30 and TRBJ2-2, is SQTIHQWPATLVQPVGSPLSLECTVEGTSNPNLYWYRQAAGRGLQLLFYSVGIGQISSEVPQNLSASRPQDRQFILSSKKLLLSDSGFYLCAWSRGNTGELFFGEGSRLTVL.

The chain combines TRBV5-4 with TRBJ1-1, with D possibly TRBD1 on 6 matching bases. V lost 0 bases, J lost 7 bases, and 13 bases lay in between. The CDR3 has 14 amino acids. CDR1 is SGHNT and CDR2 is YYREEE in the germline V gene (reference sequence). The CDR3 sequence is CASSLVGGQLEAFF. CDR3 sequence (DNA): TGTGCCAGCAGCTTGGTGGGGGGGCAACTTGAAGCTTTCTTT.

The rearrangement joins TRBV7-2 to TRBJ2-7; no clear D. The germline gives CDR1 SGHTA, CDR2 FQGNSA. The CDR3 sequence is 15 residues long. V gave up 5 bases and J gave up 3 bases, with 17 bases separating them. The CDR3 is CASSPRRTAGYEQYF. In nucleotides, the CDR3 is TGTGCCAGCAGCCCGAGACGGACCGCCGGCTACGAGCAGTACTTC.

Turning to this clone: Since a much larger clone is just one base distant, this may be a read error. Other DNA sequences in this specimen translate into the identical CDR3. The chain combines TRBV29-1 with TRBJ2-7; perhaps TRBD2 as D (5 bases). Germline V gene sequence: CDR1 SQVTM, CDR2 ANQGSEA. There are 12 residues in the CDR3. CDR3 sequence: CSGSSGTYEQYF. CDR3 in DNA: TGCAGCGGCTCCAGCGGAACCTACGAGCAGTACTTT.

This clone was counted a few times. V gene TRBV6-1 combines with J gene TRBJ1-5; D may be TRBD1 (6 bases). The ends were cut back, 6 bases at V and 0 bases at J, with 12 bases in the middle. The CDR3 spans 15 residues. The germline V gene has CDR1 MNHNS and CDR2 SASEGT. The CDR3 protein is CASRTGTISNQPQHF. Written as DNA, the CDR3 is TGTGCCAGCAGAACCGGGACAATTAGCAATCAGCCCCAGCATTTT.

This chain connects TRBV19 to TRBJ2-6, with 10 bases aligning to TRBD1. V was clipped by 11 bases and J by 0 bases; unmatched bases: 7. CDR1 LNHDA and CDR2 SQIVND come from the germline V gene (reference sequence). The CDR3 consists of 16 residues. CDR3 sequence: CAARQGAFSGANVLTF. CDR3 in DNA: TGTGCCGCCCGACAGGGGGCTTTCTCTGGGGCCAACGTCCTGACTTTC.